The table lists the clone carrying this T cell receptor (beta chain) with many counts. Its antigen is unknown. This entry comes from a study of Graves' ophthalmopathy and Graves' hyperthyroidism. Notes on the study in general: A 13-signature model separated ophthalmopathy from stable hyperthyroidism, reaching approximately 88% sensitivity and 80% to 83% specificity cross-validated.

Amplifying from RNA transcripts, the study obtained TCR beta CDR3 regions. HTBI-primed first-round RT-PCR preceded second-round multiplex PCR. TCRdb used MiXCR to reprocess the multiplex PCR reads, holding one entry per CDR3 protein. The data show about 400,000 distinct CDR3 sequences, approximately 20% seen once. Other autoimmune diseases, uncontrolled infections, pregnancy or lactation excluded patients from enrollment. PBMCs originated in under 13 ml of fresh peripheral blood. Germline V lookup: CDR1 MNHEY, CDR2 SVGAGI. CDR3 length: 14 amino acids. Trimming shortened V by 5 bases and J by 0 bases, and 10 bases separated the two germline ends.

The genes are TRBV6-5 and TRBJ2-5; weak D call: TRBD2 (5 bases). The TCR sequence derives from a woman between 18 and 29 years old with Graves' ophthalmopathy. The specimen was peripheral blood. DNA of the CDR3: TGTGCCAGCAGTCTTACGGACTACCAAGAGACCCAGTACTTC. The encoded protein is CASSLTDYQETQYF.